This TCR beta chain derives from a study of blood T cells in healthy people across ages. Study-wide findings and caveats: Observed TCR beta diversity per million T cells went down as age went up. This fall followed a roughly linear course with age. CMV infection status of these donors was not known.

Germline V gene data show CDR1 as SGHRS and CDR2 as YFSETQ. The J segment lost 4 bases and the V segment lost 3 bases, leaving 6 bases of the junction unmatched. This CDR3 contains 15 residues. This clonotype was seen more than once but under ten times. Its matching antigen is unknown. Combining a sample-barcoded 5' primer with a J-beta primer mix, a second PCR ran for about 7 to 11 cycles. Tagging of each cDNA molecule was performed by a template-switch adaptor with 12 random nucleotides. One entry per CDR3 protein, called by TCRdb with MiXCR from the 5' RACE reads. This sample has 1.5 million to 2 million distinct CDR3 sequences, with roughly 32% found just once.

The gene calls are TRBV5-1 and TRBJ2-5; 10 bases fit TRBD2. This TCR was sampled from a woman in her twenties or thirties in good health. What was sequenced was blood. The CDR3 DNA sequence: TGCGCCAGCAGCTCTAGCGGGAGTCAAGTAGAGACCCAGTACTTC. As protein: CASSSSGSQVETQYF.